This T cell receptor (beta chain) appears in the sequencing data of a study of shared clonotypes between healthy human individuals. Measured with immunoSEQ multiplex PCR; TCRdb has only the in-frame clones, and not every one. Found here are around 480,000 clones, about 79% of them singletons; the top ten hold under 15%. Germline CDR1 SGHTA, CDR2 FQGNSA. This CDR3 is built from 16 residues. Trimming stripped 0 bases from V and 1 base from J, with 12 bases between. This receptor was taken from a woman in her thirties or forties in good health. Some clones in this sample may be carry-over from other donors' samples. This rearrangement joins TRBV7-2 to TRBJ1-2, with D unclear. The sequenced sample was PBMCs. The CDR3 here is CASSLAQFSGNYGYTF. CDR3 DNA: TGTGCCAGCAGCTTAGCGCAATTTAGCGGTAACTATGGCTACACCTTC.